This T cell receptor beta chain was captured by sequencing in a study of blood T cell repertoires in COVID-19. The wider study: The United States, Italy and Spain supplied acute and convalescent COVID-19 samples.

J gave up 1 base and V 6 bases, and 5 bases lay outside the gene matches. The CDR3 sequence is 14 residues long. Germline V gene data show CDR1 as MGHDK and CDR2 as SYGVNS. Original data processing: Researchers report that nucleated cell counts were estimated from reference gene primer amplification. The method was immunoSEQ multiplex PCR; TCRdb's version includes in-frame clones alone and lacks a portion of them. That table supplies the V and J calls and clone size; D and trimming were determined from the DNA. Among more than 110,000 clones, roughly 90% were seen once, and the ten largest hold just under 3%.

This clonotype was obtained from a man aged 55 to 70 with active or convalescent COVID-19. The sequenced material came from peripheral blood. V usage is TRBV25-1 and J usage is TRBJ1-1; 7 positions agree with TRBD1. As DNA, the CDR3 is TGTGCCAGCAGACCCGGGACAGAGAACACTGAAGCTTTCTTT. The encoded protein is CASRPGTENTEAFF.